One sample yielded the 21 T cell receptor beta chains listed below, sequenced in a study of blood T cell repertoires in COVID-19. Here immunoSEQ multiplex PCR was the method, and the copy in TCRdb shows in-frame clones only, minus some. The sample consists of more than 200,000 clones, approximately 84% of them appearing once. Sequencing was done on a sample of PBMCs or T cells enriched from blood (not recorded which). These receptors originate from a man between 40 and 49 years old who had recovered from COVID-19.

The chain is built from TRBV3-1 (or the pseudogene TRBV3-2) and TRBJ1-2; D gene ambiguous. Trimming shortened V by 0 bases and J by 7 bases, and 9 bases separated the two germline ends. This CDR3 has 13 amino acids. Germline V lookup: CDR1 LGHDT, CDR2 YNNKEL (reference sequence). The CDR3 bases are TGTGCCAGCAGCCAAGACTCGGAGGTTGGCTACACCTTC. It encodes CASSQDSEVGYTF.

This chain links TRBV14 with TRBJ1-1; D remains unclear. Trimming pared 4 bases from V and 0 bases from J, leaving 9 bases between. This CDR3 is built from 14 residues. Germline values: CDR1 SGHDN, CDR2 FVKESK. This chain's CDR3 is CASSRRRLNTEAFF. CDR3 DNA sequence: TGTGCCAGCAGCCGGCGGCGGTTGAACACTGAAGCTTTCTTT.

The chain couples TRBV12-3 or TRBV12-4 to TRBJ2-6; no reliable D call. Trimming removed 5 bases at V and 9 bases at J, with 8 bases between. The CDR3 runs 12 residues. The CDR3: CASSLNYNVLTF. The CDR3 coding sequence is TGTGCCAGCAGTCTAAATTACAACGTCCTGACTTTC.

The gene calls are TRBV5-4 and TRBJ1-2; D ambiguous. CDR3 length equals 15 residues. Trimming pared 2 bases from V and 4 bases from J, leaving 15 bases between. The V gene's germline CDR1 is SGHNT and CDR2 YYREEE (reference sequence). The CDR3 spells CASSFSPGSVYGYTF. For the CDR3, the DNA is TGTGCCAGCAGCTTTAGCCCGGGATCTGTCTATGGCTACACCTTC.

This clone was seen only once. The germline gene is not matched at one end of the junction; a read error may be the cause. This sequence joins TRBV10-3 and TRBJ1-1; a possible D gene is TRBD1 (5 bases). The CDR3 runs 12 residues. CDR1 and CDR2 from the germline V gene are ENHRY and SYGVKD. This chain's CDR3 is CAINEGRTEAFF. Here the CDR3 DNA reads TGTGCCATCAATGAGGGGCGCACTGAAGCTTTCTTT.

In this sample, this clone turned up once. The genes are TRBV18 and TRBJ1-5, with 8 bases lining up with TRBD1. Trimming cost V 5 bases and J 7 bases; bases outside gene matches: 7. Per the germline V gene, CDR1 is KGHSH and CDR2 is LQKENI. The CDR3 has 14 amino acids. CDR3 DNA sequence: TGTGCCAGCTCATTCGCAGGGGGCCGGCAGCCCCAGCATTTT. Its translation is CASSFAGGRQPQHF. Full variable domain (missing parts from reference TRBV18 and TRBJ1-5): NAGVMQNPRHLVRRRGQEARLRCSPMKGHSHVYWYRQLPEEGLKFMVYLQKENIIDESGMPKERFSAEFPKEGPSILRIQQVVRGDSAAYFCASSFAGGRQPQHFGDGTRLSIL.

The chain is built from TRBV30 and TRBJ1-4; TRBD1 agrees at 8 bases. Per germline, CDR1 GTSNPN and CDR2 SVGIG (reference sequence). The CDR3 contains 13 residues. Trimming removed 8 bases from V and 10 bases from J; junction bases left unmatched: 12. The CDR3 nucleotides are TGTGCCGCCGGGCAGGGGACAGGCGGAAAACTGTTTTTT. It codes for CAAGQGTGGKLFF.

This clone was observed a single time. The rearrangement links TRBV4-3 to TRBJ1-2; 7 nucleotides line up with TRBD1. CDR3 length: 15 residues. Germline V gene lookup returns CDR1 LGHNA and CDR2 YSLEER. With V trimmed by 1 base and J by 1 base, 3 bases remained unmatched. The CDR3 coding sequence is TGCGCCAGCAGCCAAGGGACAGGAGTTAACTATGGCTACACCTTC. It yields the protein CASSQGTGVNYGYTF.

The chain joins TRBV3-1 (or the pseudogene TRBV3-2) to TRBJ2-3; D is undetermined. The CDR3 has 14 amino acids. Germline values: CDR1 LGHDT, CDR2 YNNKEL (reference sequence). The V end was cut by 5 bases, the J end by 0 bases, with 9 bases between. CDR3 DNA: TGTGCCAGCAGCGGTGGGCCTAGCACAGATACGCAGTATTTT. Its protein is CASSGGPSTDTQYF.

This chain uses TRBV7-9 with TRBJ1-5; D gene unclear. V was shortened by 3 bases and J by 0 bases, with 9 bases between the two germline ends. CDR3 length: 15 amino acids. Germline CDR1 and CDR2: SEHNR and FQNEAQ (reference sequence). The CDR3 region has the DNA TGTGCCAGCAGCTTGGGCAGTCATAGCAATCAGCCCCAGCATTTT. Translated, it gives CASSLGSHSNQPQHF.

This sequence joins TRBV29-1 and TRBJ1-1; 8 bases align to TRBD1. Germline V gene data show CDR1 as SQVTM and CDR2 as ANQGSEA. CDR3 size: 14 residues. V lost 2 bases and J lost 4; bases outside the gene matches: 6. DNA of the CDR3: TGCAGCGTTGAACCTGACAGGGGCGGCACTGAAGCTTTCTTT. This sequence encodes CSVEPDRGGTEAFF.

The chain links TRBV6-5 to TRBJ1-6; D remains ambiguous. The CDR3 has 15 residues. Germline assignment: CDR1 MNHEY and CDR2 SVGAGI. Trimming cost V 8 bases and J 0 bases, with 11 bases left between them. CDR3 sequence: CASRTGSSYNSPLHF. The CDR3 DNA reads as TGTGCCAGCCGAACGGGGAGCTCCTATAATTCACCCCTCCACTTT.

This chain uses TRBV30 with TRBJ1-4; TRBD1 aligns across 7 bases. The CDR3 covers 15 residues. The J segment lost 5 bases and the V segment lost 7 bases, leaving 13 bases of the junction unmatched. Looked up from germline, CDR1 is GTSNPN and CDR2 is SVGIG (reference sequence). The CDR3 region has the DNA TGTGCCTCTGACTCAGGACAGGTCCGGAATGAAAAACTGTTTTTT. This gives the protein CASDSGQVRNEKLFF.

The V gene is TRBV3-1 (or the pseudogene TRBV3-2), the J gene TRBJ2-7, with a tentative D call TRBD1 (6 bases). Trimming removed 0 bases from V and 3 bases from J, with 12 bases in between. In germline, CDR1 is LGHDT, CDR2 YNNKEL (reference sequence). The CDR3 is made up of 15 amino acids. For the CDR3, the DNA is TGTGCCAGCAGCCAAGATTTTCAGGGGTACTACGAGCAGTACTTC. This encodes CASSQDFQGYYEQYF.

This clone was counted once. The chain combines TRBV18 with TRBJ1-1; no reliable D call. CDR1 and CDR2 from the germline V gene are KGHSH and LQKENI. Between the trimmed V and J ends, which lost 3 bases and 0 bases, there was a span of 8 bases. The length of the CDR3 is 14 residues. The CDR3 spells CASSPTQLNTEAFF. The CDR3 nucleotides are TGTGCCAGCTCACCGACACAATTGAACACTGAAGCTTTCTTT.

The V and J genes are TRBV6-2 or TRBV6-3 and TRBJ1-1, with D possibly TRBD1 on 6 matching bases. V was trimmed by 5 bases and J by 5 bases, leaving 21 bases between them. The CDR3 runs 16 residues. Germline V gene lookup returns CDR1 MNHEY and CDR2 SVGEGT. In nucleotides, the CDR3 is TGTGCCAGCAGTAAGCAAAACAGGGTAGGGTGGACTGAAGCTTTCTTT. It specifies CASSKQNRVGWTEAFF.

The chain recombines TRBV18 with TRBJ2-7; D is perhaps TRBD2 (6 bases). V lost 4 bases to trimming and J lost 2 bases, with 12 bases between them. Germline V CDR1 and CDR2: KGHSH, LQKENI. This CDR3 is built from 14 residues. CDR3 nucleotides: TGTGCCAGCTCACGGGGGGACCGAGCCTACGAGCAGTACTTC. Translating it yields CASSRGDRAYEQYF.

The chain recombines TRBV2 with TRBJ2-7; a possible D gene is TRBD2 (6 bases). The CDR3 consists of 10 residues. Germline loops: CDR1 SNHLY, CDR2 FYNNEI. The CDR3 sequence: CAGGNYEQYF. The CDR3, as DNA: TGTGCGGGGGGTAACTACGAGCAGTACTTC.

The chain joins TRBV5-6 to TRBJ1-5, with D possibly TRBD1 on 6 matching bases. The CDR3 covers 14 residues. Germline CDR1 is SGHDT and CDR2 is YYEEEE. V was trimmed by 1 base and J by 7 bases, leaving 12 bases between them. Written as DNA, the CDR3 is TGTGCCAGCAGCTTGAACAGGGCCCCCCAGCCCCAGCATTTT. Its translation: CASSLNRAPQPQHF.

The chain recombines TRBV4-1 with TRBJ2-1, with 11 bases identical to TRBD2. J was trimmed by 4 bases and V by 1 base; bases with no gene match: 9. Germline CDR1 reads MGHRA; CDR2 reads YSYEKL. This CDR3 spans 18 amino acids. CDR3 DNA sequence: TGCGCCAGCAGCCAAGTGGCCGGACTAGCGGGCCCATACAATGAGCAGTTCTTC. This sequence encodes CASSQVAGLAGPYNEQFF.

The CDR3 spells CASSVNRGRGEKLFF. CDR3 in DNA: TGTGCCAGCAGCGTAAACAGGGGTCGTGGGGAAAAACTGTTTTTT. The J gene is TRBJ1-4, the V gene TRBV5-4, with 7 bases identical to TRBD1. This CDR3 region has 15 residues. Trimming took 4 bases from V and 8 from J; bases not matched to a gene: 11. CDR1 and CDR2 (germline): SGHNT, YYREEE (reference sequence).